This T cell receptor (beta chain) was documented in a study of cytomegalovirus exposure and HLA in healthy donors. General observations from the study: Three of the chains that were CMV-associated were confirmed in vitro to be specific for CMV antigens. Within the data, a cluster of highly shared sequence variants was likely a sequencing artifact. The study had only CMV serostatus as immune exposure information.

Remarks on this clone: Its specificity is not known.

Trimming cost V 3 bases and J 0 bases, with 7 bases left between them. Germline CDR1 is SGDLS and CDR2 is YYNGEE. CDR3 size: 14 residues. Primers included in the PCR were 60 Vbeta and 13 Jbeta primers. Sequencing was performed with immunoSEQ multiplex PCR; in TCRdb, only in-frame clones are kept and a portion is missing. The sample holds some 150,000 clones, about 82% seen once. The receptor was derived from a woman under 40 in good health and CMV-seropositive. The chain joins TRBV9 to TRBJ1-3, with unresolved D. What was sequenced was PBMCs. The CDR3 sequence is CASSARVSGNTIYF. In nucleotides, the CDR3 is TGTGCCAGCAGCGCACGAGTCTCTGGAAACACCATATATTTT.